Described below is a single TCR beta chain sequence and its context. What it binds is not known. The data were produced by immunoSEQ multiplex PCR, yet TCRdb's version contains in-frame clones alone and is incomplete. The profile covers about 45,000 clones, with about 95% appearing a single time and 0.85% taken by the ten largest. This specimen comes from a study of T cell clonotyping in hematopoietic cell transplantation. Germline values: CDR1 SGHNT, CDR2 YYREEE (reference sequence). This CDR3 comprises 15 residues. With 1 base removed from V and 4 bases from J, the gap between germline ends came to 13 bases. Study observations and caveats: Broader posttransplant TCR repertoire diversity was predicted by graft donor and pretransplant recipient Inverse Simpson Index values. Few recipient clonotypes overlapped donors; over 95% were de novo at given depth. Recipient TCR diversity dropped after transplant; expanded clonotypes rose from day 30 to 180.

This chain links TRBV5-4 with TRBJ2-3; possibly TRBD1 for D (5 bases). This receptor was identified in a woman aged 45-65 years in good health. Some clones in this sample may be carry-over from other donors' samples. The sequencing input was peripheral blood mononuclear cells. The CDR3 bases are TGTGCCAGCAGCTTGTACCCCAGGGTCCCAGATACGCAGTATTTT. Translating gives CASSLYPRVPDTQYF.